Listed below are T cell receptor beta chains from one sample, sequenced in a study of blood T cell repertoires in COVID-19. The data were produced by immunoSEQ multiplex PCR, yet TCRdb's version contains in-frame clones alone and is incomplete. The table lists about 220,000 clones, around 80% of them singletons. Sequencing input: peripheral blood. These receptors all stem from a man aged 45-65 years with active or convalescent COVID-19. Both conserved end residues are part of each CDR3. D genes are given only for firm matches. The size of a clone is reported for some rows only, either as once, few or many, or as a class for expanded clones.

CDR3 DNA	CDR3 protein	D gene	clone size	CDR3 length	V gene	J gene
TGTGCCAGCAGTTACAGGTGGGGGGACACTGAAGCTTTCTTT	CASSYRWGDTEAFF	-	-	14	TRBV6-2/TRBV6-3	TRBJ1-1
TGTGCCAGCAGCCAATCCCCAATGACTAGCGGGGGGTACAATGAGCAGTTCTTC	CASSQSPMTSGGYNEQFF	TRBD2	once	18	TRBV4-2	TRBJ2-1
TGTGCCAACCTCTTGCCAGGCTCCTACGAGCAGTACTTC	CANLLPGSYEQYF	-	-	13	TRBV2	TRBJ2-7
TGTGCCAGCAAGTCATCCTCCCGGGAGACCCAGTACTTC	CASKSSSRETQYF	-	-	13	TRBV6-5	TRBJ2-5
TGTGCCAGCAGCCAAGGTGACAGGGGAAGAAAAGCTTTCTTT	CASSQGDRGRKAFF	TRBD1	-	14	TRBV3-1/TRBV3-2	TRBJ1-1
TGTGCCAGCAGCCAAGATTCTTATACTGGAAACACCATATATTTT	CASSQDSYTGNTIYF	-	-	15	TRBV3-1/TRBV3-2	TRBJ1-3
TGTGCCAGCAGTTTTGGGACAAGGGAAGATCAGCCCCAGCATTTT	CASSFGTREDQPQHF	-	-	15	TRBV28	TRBJ1-5
TGTGCCAGCAGCTTAGAAGGAGACAGGGCCCTGACCTATGGCTACACCTTC	CASSLEGDRALTYGYTF	TRBD1	-	17	TRBV7-2	TRBJ1-2
TGTGCCAGCGCGGGGACCGGGGGGAGCTCCAATCAGCCCCAGCATTTT	CASAGTGGSSNQPQHF	-	-	16	TRBV2	TRBJ1-5
TGCGCCAGCAGCCCGCAGGGACTAGCGGGTTTCTACGAGCAGTACTTC	CASSPQGLAGFYEQYF	TRBD2	-	16	TRBV4-3	TRBJ2-7
TGTGCCAGCAGTCGTAGCGGTGGGTCAGATACGCAGTATTTT	CASSRSGGSDTQYF	-	-	14	TRBV11-1	TRBJ2-3
TGTGCCAGCAGCGTATCGTTACTCAGCACAGATACGCAGTATTTT	CASSVSLLSTDTQYF	-	-	15	TRBV9	TRBJ2-3
TGTGCCAGCAGTTACTCTGGGCCAGGGCCATATAGGGGCAATCAGCCCCAGCATTTT	CASSYSGPGPYRGNQPQHF	-	once	19	TRBV6-2/TRBV6-3	TRBJ1-5
TGTGCCAGCTCACCAATGGCCCCAGGTAGCACAGATACGCAGTATTTT	CASSPMAPGSTDTQYF	-	once	16	TRBV18	TRBJ2-3
TGTGCCATCAGAGAGCACGACAGTGACACAGATACGCAGTATTTT	CAIREHDSDTDTQYF	-	-	15	TRBV10-3	TRBJ2-3
TGTGCCGCAAAGGAGAGAGCGGGAGGCGAGCAGTTCTTC	CAAKERAGGEQFF	TRBD2	-	13	TRBV5-4	TRBJ2-1
TGTGCCAGCAGACGGACAGGGTATCAGCCCCAGCATTTT	CASRRTGYQPQHF	TRBD1	-	13	TRBV5-8	TRBJ1-5
TGTGCCAGCAGGAGACAGGGCGATTACACTGAAGCTTTCTTT	CASRRQGDYTEAFF	TRBD1	few	14	TRBV6-5	TRBJ1-1
TGTGCCAGCAGCTTGGACAGGGGGGCTTCACCCCTCCACTTT	CASSLDRGASPLHF	TRBD1	-	14	TRBV5-6	TRBJ1-6
TGTGCCAGCAGTTCACAGGGTCCTGCCACTGAAGCTTTCTTT	CASSSQGPATEAFF	-	-	14	TRBV28	TRBJ1-1
TGTGCCAGCAGCTTGTTCCTCTCGTTCCTCAATGAGCAGTTCTTC	CASSLFLSFLNEQFF	-	few	15	TRBV5-5	TRBJ2-1
TGTGCCAGCTCACCCCAGAGAGGGGGTTTCTCAAACTACAATGAGCAGTTCTTC	CASSPQRGGFSNYNEQFF	-	-	18	TRBV18	TRBJ2-1
TGCAGCGTCAGGGGTACCGACAGGGTCGATGACGAGCAGTACTTC	CSVRGTDRVDDEQYF	TRBD1	-	15	TRBV29-1	TRBJ2-7
TGTGCCAGCAGCCAGACTAGCGGGCGTGTCACAGATACGCAGTATTTT	CASSQTSGRVTDTQYF	TRBD2	-	16	TRBV3-1/TRBV3-2	TRBJ2-3
TGTGCCAGCAGCTTGGGTGACAGGGGATACAATGAGCAGTTCTTC	CASSLGDRGYNEQFF	TRBD1	-	15	TRBV5-8	TRBJ2-1
TGTGCCAGCAGCTTAGGACAGAGCTCTGGAAACACCATATATTTT	CASSLGQSSGNTIYF	-	once	15	TRBV7-6	TRBJ1-3
TGTGCCAGCCGCGGGGCAGCTGAAGCTTTCTTT	CASRGAAEAFF	-	once	11	TRBV5-6	TRBJ1-1
TGTGCCAGCAGCATTACCGGGACTAGAAATACGCAGTATTTT	CASSITGTRNTQYF	TRBD2	once	14	TRBV7-2	TRBJ2-3
TGTGCCAGCAGCTCCTTAGCGGGACTGAACACCGGGGAGCTGTTTTTT	CASSSLAGLNTGELFF	TRBD2	-	16	TRBV7-6	TRBJ2-2
TGTGCCAGCAGCCATAAGGGCGGGACAGGGTCGGAGACCCAGTACTTC	CASSHKGGTGSETQYF	TRBD1	-	16	TRBV7-2	TRBJ2-5
TGTGCCAGCAGCCAAGGGGGGGGGAACACTGAAGCTTTCTTT	CASSQGGGNTEAFF	-	-	14	TRBV4-2	TRBJ1-1
TGTGCCAGCAGCGTAGTTCAGGGGGGCCTCCCCTACTTAAACACCGGGGAGCTGTTTTTT	CASSVVQGGLPYLNTGELFF	-	-	20	TRBV9	TRBJ2-2
TGCGCCAGCAGGCGGACACTTGCAACTAATGAAAAACTGTTTTTT	CASRRTLATNEKLFF	-	-	15	TRBV5-1	TRBJ1-4
TGTGCCAGCAGCCAAGATCTCGGAAAGCGCACCTACAATGAGCAGTTCTTC	CASSQDLGKRTYNEQFF	-	-	17	TRBV4-2	TRBJ2-1
TGTGCCAGCAGTTTAAGGGCCGGGAGCGGGAGGGACACCATATATTTT	CASSLRAGSGRDTIYF	-	-	16	TRBV28	TRBJ1-3
TGTGCCAGCAGCCAGGGGGTGGAAGAGACCCAGTACTTC	CASSQGVEETQYF	TRBD1	-	13	TRBV7-3	TRBJ2-5
TGTGCCAGCAGCCCCCTCCGGGGACAGGGGGTGGGTTCACCCCTCCACTTT	CASSPLRGQGVGSPLHF	TRBD1	-	17	TRBV27	TRBJ1-6
TGCGCCAGCAGCCCGGGCCGGGGAGGTGGTGAAAAACTGTTTTTT	CASSPGRGGGEKLFF	-	-	15	TRBV5-1	TRBJ1-4
TGTGCCAGCAGCCATTCCCCGAAGACAGGGTATAATTCACCCCTCCACTTT	CASSHSPKTGYNSPLHF	TRBD1	-	17	TRBV4-2	TRBJ1-6
TGTGCCAGCAGCTCATCCAGGGGTCACTATGGCTACACCTTC	CASSSSRGHYGYTF	-	-	14	TRBV11-2	TRBJ1-2